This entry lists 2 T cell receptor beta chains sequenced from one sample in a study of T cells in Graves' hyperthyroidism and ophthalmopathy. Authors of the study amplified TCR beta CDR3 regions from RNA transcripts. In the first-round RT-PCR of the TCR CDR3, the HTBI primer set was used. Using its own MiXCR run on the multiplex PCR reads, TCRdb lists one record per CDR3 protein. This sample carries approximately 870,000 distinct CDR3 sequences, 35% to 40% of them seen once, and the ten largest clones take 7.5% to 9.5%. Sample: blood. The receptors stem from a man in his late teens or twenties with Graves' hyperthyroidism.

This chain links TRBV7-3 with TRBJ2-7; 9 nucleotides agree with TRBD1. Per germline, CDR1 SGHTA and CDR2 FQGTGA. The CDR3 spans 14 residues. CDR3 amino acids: CTSSLGTGSYEQYF. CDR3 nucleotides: TGTACTAGCAGCTTGGGGACAGGGTCCTACGAGCAGTACTTC.

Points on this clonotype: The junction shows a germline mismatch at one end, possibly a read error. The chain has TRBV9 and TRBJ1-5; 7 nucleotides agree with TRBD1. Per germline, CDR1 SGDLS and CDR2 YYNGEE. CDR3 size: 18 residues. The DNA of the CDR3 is TGCGCCAGCAGCCACACCGGGACAGTAGATTATAGCAATCAGCCCCAGCATTTT. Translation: CASSHTGTVDYSNQPQHF.